The clone carrying this T cell receptor (beta chain) turned up a few times. Its antigen is unknown. A much larger clone is a single base away; this may be a read error. CDR3 of TCR beta was amplified from genomic DNA via a two-round multiplex PCR. Amplification during the initial PCR round employed primers specific to each TRBV and TRBJ gene. From the multiplex PCR reads, TCRdb called clonotypes with MiXCR, one entry per CDR3 protein. The sample holds approximately 51,000 distinct CDR3 sequences, about 32% seen once. The sample belongs to a study of prognosis after radiotherapy for stage I lung cancer. The wider study: The patients comprised about 12 men and more than 5 women, spanning ages roughly 53 to 90 and having a median of approximately 70 years. Tumor types were squamous cell carcinoma in roughly 7 patients, adenocarcinoma in roughly twelve.

Points from the study as a whole: Reportedly, patients with and without metastases differed in TRBV and TRBJ gene usage.

The CDR3 sequence is 16 residues long. Germline V lookup: CDR1 SGHVS, CDR2 FQNEAQ. J lost 4 bases, V lost 5 bases, and 11 bases had no gene match. The chain couples TRBV7-8 to TRBJ2-7; 10 bases align to TRBD1. The source material was PBMCs, sampled before or after stereotactic body radiation therapy (not recorded which). This clonotype was obtained from a donor aged 50 or older with non-small cell lung cancer. CDR3 DNA: TGTGCCAGCAGCCCTGCGTGGACAGGGGGAGGGTACGAGCAGTACTTC. It yields the protein CASSPAWTGGGYEQYF.